These T cell receptor beta chains were read from a single sample in a study of prognosis after radiotherapy for stage I lung cancer. TCRdb re-analysed the multiplex PCR reads in MiXCR, keeping a single row per CDR3 protein. In the table there are tens of thousands of distinct CDR3 sequences, around a quarter of which are singletons. The sequenced sample was PBMCs, obtained before or after stereotactic body radiation therapy (not recorded which). These receptors were collected from a donor aged 50 or older with non-small cell lung cancer. Each CDR3 is given with its conserved first and last residue. Fields, in order: V gene, D gene, J gene, clone size, CDR3 DNA, CDR3 protein. A D gene is named only where the DNA matches it firmly. Expanded clones get a size class; other rows say once, few or many, or leave the size out.

TRBV29-1	TRBD1	TRBJ1-2	many	TGCAGCGTTGCGCCGGGACAGGGCTATGGCTACACCTTC	CSVAPGQGYGYTF
TRBV3-1	NA	TRBJ1-2	few	TGTGCCAGCAGCCAAGTTAGAGGGACAAATGGCTACACCTTC	CASSQVRGTNGYTF
TRBV5-4	NA	TRBJ2-1	many	TGTGCCAGCAGCTTGGGCGGCGGGACGCGTTGGAATGAGCAGTTCTTC	CASSLGGGTRWNEQFF
TRBV28	TRBD2	TRBJ2-1	many	TGTGCCAGCGGACTAGCGGGAGTCATAATGAGGAATGAGCAGTTCTTC	CASGLAGVIMRNEQFF
TRBV19	NA	TRBJ1-2	many	TGTGCCAGTAGCCCTGACGATTATGGCTACACCTTC	CASSPDDYGYTF
TRBV5-6	NA	TRBJ2-3	many	TGTGCCAGCAGCCCCATGATGGAAGGCGGCACAGATACGCAGTATTTT	CASSPMMEGGTDTQYF
TRBV7-3	NA	TRBJ2-1	many	TGTGCCAGCAGCTCCTCGACAACTACTAACTCCTACAATGAGCAGTTCTTC	CASSSSTTTNSYNEQFF
TRBV5-5	NA	TRBJ2-2	NA	TGTGCCAGCAGCCCCGTCCCCGCGGGAATTGTGGCCGGGGAGCTGTTTTTT	CASSPVPAGIVAGELFF
TRBV4-2	NA	TRBJ1-1	many	TGTGCCAGCAGCCAAGATCGGAACACTGAAGCTTTCTTT	CASSQDRNTEAFF
TRBV20-1	NA	TRBJ2-3	many	TGCAGTGCTAGAGGGGCCTACACAGATACGCAGTATTTT	CSARGAYTDTQYF
TRBV10-3	NA	TRBJ1-3	many	TGTGCCACGACAGCCAGAAAAGGGGGGGCGGACGGAAACACCATATATTTT	CATTARKGGADGNTIYF
TRBV28	NA	TRBJ1-2	many	TGTGCCAGCAGTTCGGGGACCCACTATGGCTACACCTTC	CASSSGTHYGYTF
TRBV10-3	NA	TRBJ1-1	NA	TGTGCCATCAGTGAGTCGATCGGGAAGGGGAGAGCTGAAGCTTTCTTT	CAISESIGKGRAEAFF
TRBV2	NA	TRBJ2-2	NA	TGTGCCAGCAGTCACAGAAGTAGCAACGGGGAGCTGTTTTTT	CASSHRSSNGELFF
TRBV20-1	NA	TRBJ1-1	many	TGCAGTGCTACCCGGCCCAGCTCCGCCTCGCTTACTGAAGCTTTCTTT	CSATRPSSASLTEAFF
TRBV19	NA	TRBJ2-1	many	TGTGCCGCTGGACACAATGAGCAGTTCTTC	CAAGHNEQFF
TRBV4-2	TRBD2	TRBJ2-5	many	TGTGCCAGCAGCCCAGCCGGGGGGGGAGGAGAGACCCAGTACTTC	CASSPAGGGGETQYF
TRBV28	NA	TRBJ1-6	NA	TGTGCCAGCAGTGGACAGACAGCTAATTCACCCCTCCACTTT	CASSGQTANSPLHF
TRBV5-1	TRBD1	TRBJ2-6	many	TGCGCCAGCAGCGAACAGGGGGCTGGGGCCAACGTCCTGACTTTC	CASSEQGAGANVLTF
TRBV18	NA	TRBJ1-4	few	TGTGCCAGCTCACCCCGACGACAGGATATTAGGGAAAAACTGCTTTTT	CASSPRRQDIREKLLF
TRBV5-6	NA	TRBJ1-2	many	TGTGCCAGCAGCCCCCCCCGTGGCTATGGCTACACCTTC	CASSPPRGYGYTF
TRBV14	NA	TRBJ2-3	many	TGTGCCAGCAGCCAAGATAACAGGGTGATACTAGATACGCAGTATTTT	CASSQDNRVILDTQYF
TRBV19	NA	TRBJ1-4	many	TGTGCCAGTAGTTTGTTATGGCCTCCGGACGAAAAACTGTTTTTT	CASSLLWPPDEKLFF
TRBV7-9	TRBD1	TRBJ1-2	NA	TGTGCCGGCAGCTGGGGTGGGACAGCCAATGGCTACACCTTC	CAGSWGGTANGYTF
TRBV5-1	NA	TRBJ2-3	many	TGCGCCAGCAGCTTAGTCACAGATACGCAGTATTTT	CASSLVTDTQYF
TRBV2	TRBD2	TRBJ2-5	many	TGTGCCAGCAGGGCGGGAGCGTACCAAGAGACCCAGTACTTC	CASRAGAYQETQYF
TRBV5-1	NA	TRBJ1-3	many	TGCGCCAGCAGCTTGGGCGATTTCTCTGGAAACACCATATATTTT	CASSLGDFSGNTIYF
TRBV18	NA	TRBJ2-1	many	TGTGCCAGCTCACCAATGTACCGCGATAGGGGGGGTGAGCAGTTCTTC	CASSPMYRDRGGEQFF
TRBV20-1	TRBD1	TRBJ2-7	many	TGCAGTGCTAGAGATAGGACAGGGGTTTCCCACGAGCAGTACTTC	CSARDRTGVSHEQYF
TRBV29-1	TRBD2	TRBJ2-1	once	TGCAGCCCCGCTCGTGGTAGCGGGGGAATCAATGAGCAATTCTTC	CSPARGSGGINEQFF
TRBV6-5	TRBD1	TRBJ2-1	many	TGTGCCAGCAGTTGGCAACAGGGGTACAATGAGCAGTTCTTC	CASSWQQGYNEQFF